Described below is a single T cell receptor beta chain sequence and its context. No antigen is known for it. No per-base quality is available; no much larger clone lies one base away. The entry originates in a study of T cell responses to AZD1222 COVID-19 vaccine (dated by TCRdb to 2020 to 2022). A note on the overall study: Because spike-specific TCR depth and breadth did not differ between the two schedules, AZD1222 recipients who got a second dose at roughly 4 weeks were pooled with those who got a second dose at roughly 12 weeks. TCR sequencing was performed for 230 to 250 trial participants, of whom about 200 were given two doses of AZD1222 and roughly 25 were given two doses of MenACWY control vaccine. Trial participants were enrolled by age into 18-55, 56-69 and 70-plus year subgroups, with about 150, 28 and 57 TCR-sequenced participants respectively.

The meaning of the sample's time point label: baseline before first vaccination. The vaccinee samples were drawn from two UK trials, COV001 and COV002, one of which was a single-blind randomized controlled phase 2/3 trial testing AZD1222 (ChAdOx1 nCoV-19) in healthy adults. Trial participant PBMC samples were collected at day 0 and day 28 after the second dose for TCRbeta chain sequencing. General study outcomes and caveats: Because no day 14 peak-response samples were available, repertoires were characterized only after the peak T cell response. Epitopes outside the regions mutated in the B.1.351 and B.1.1.7 variants were reportedly recognized by nearly half of the unique spike-specific TCRs. Participants were mostly white British, with more females than males. The authors suggested clonal diversity may have been underestimated. The vaccine-associated CD4 TCRs covered the entire spike protein, and the dominant responses fell in regions 160-218 and 743-854. A significant rise in spike-specific TCR breadth and depth was observed after two AZD1222 doses relative to day 0 and relative to MenACWY recipients. Conclusions about previously exposed vaccinees are limited, since just five or six AZD1222 recipients were seropositive for SARS-CoV-2 at baseline. The 56-69-year group was small, and its depth increase did not reach significance, likely because of low power.

CDR1 LGHNA and CDR2 YNFKEQ are derived from the germline V gene. Inclusive of the bounding cysteine and phenylalanine, the CDR3 is 16 residues long. Only the CDR3 part of the read is kept: 48 bases, read in frame from the first base. Germline trimming amounts to 3 bases on V and 3 bases on J, with 6 as the count of junction bases outside the gene matches. The CDR3 regions of human TCRbeta chains were analyzed by immunosequencing. The source study handled its data this way. TCRs in the repertoires were compared against a reference library of SARS-CoV-2-specific TCRs that had been generated with the MIRA antigen-specificity platform. Breadth meant the fraction of unique TCRs that were SARS-CoV-2-associated, whereas depth meant the fraction of total T cells that were SARS-CoV-2-associated. Using the MIRA data, each spike-specific TCR was mapped to the spike region that the TCR reacts to and placed in a CD4 or CD8 class. Log10-transformed breadth and depth values were compared by one-way ANOVA with Sidak's multiple comparisons tests. Sourced from immuneACCESS, this table was stored by TCRdb with only in-frame sequences that have V and J called. A share of the clones is absent; for the studies checked, an unresolved V gene accounts for under half, and the remainder has no known explanation. V and J calls and clone size come straight from that table; D and trimming were deduced from the DNA. Across this sample there are some 120,000 clones, with about nine tenths seen only once. The ten largest clonotypes hold 1.5% of the sample.

The sequence came from an adult in good health. The chain is assembled from TRBV4-2 and TRBJ1-2, with 11 bases in between that match TRBD1. This specimen consisted of peripheral blood, obtained on day 0 of AZD1222 vaccination. DNA sequence: TGTGCCAGCAGCCAGGACAGGGGGCCGTTGGACTATGGCTACACCTTC. This encodes CASSQDRGPLDYGYTF.